This TCR beta chain was identified in a study of T cells in Graves' hyperthyroidism and ophthalmopathy. V shed 6 bases and J shed 0 bases, with 8 bases lying between them. The CDR3 covers 14 residues. CDR1 MNHNS and CDR2 SASEGT come from the germline V gene. Details on this clonotype: Its antigen is not known.

Whole-study results and caveats: For ophthalmopathy, model prediction preceded onset by a median roughly 5.9 months.

Template material for amplifying TCR beta CDR3 regions consisted of RNA transcripts. The TCR CDR3 first-round RT-PCR relied on the HTBI primer set. Using its own MiXCR run on the multiplex PCR reads, TCRdb lists one record per CDR3 protein. The sample includes over 700,000 distinct CDR3 sequences, around 20% of them seen just once. The chain combines TRBV6-1 with TRBJ1-4; possibly TRBD1 for D (5 bases). The sequenced material came from blood. The receptor's source is a woman aged 45-65 years with Graves' hyperthyroidism that later progressed to Graves' ophthalmopathy. The CDR3 loop is CASSKTATNEKLFF. DNA of the CDR3: TGTGCCAGCAGCAAGACAGCAACTAATGAAAAACTGTTTTTT.